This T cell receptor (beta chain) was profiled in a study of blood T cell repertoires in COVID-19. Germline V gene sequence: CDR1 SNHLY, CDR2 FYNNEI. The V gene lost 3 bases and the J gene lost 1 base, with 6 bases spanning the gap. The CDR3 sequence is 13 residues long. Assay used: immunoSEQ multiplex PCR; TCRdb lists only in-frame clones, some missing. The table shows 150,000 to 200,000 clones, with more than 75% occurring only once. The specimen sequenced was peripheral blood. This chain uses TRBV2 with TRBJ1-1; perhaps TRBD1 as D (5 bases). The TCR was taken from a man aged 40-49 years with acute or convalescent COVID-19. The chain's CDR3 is CASSEGPNTEAFF. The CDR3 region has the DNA TGTGCCAGCAGTGAGGGGCCGAACACTGAAGCTTTCTTT.